Listed below are T cell receptor beta chains from one sample, sequenced in a study of blood T cell repertoires in COVID-19. Using immunoSEQ multiplex PCR, the repertoire was profiled, and TCRdb retains in-frame clones only, with some absent. In the table there are 150,000 or so clones, about four fifths of which are singletons. The sample was peripheral blood. These receptors originate from a man aged 65 to 79 who had recovered from COVID-19. Each CDR3 is given with its conserved first and last residue. The D gene is left open where the match is weak. A clone size is listed for some rows: how often the clone was seen (once, few, many), or a class if it is expanded.

v_call,d_call,clone_size,j_call,cdr3_aa,cdr3_nt
TRBV5-1,TRBD1,-,TRBJ1-5,CASSEQGHSNQPQHF,TGCGCCAGCAGCGAACAGGGGCATAGCAATCAGCCCCAGCATTTT
TRBV27,-,-,TRBJ2-7,CASSEGTEQYF,TGTGCCAGCAGTGAGGGGACAGAGCAGTACTTC
TRBV6-6,-,-,TRBJ1-3,CASSYAAVSGNTIYF,TGTGCCAGCAGTTACGCGGCAGTCTCTGGAAACACCATATATTTT
TRBV6-2/TRBV6-3,TRBD2,-,TRBJ2-1,CASSFLAGGNEQFF,TGTGCCAGCAGTTTCCTAGCGGGAGGAAATGAGCAGTTCTTC
TRBV28,TRBD1,-,TRBJ2-6,CASRQTGPSSGANVLTF,TGTGCCAGCAGACAGACAGGGCCGTCTTCTGGGGCCAACGTCCTGACTTTC
TRBV5-1,-,-,TRBJ1-3,CASSLDAAGAEGTIYF,TGCGCCAGCAGCTTGGACGCGGCAGGCGCCGAGGGCACCATATATTTT
TRBV2,TRBD1,-,TRBJ1-1,CASSEEGQPNTEAFF,TGTGCCAGCAGTGAGGAGGGACAGCCGAACACTGAAGCTTTCTTT
TRBV2,TRBD1,-,TRBJ2-1,CASSGPGGEQFF,TGTGCCAGCAGCGGGCCAGGGGGTGAGCAGTTCTTC
TRBV5-1,TRBD2,-,TRBJ2-3,CASSQVAGEADTQYF,TGCGCCAGCAGCCAGGTAGCGGGAGAAGCAGATACGCAGTATTTT
TRBV18,TRBD1,-,TRBJ1-5,CASSAKPGQGGQPQHF,TGTGCCAGCTCGGCTAAACCGGGACAGGGAGGTCAGCCCCAGCATTTT
TRBV5-1,-,few,TRBJ1-3,CASSLGQFSGNTIYF,TGCGCCAGCAGCTTGGGACAGTTCTCTGGAAACACCATATATTTT
TRBV5-6,-,-,TRBJ1-2,CASSIRHDNYGYTF,TGTGCCAGCAGCATCCGACACGATAACTATGGCTACACCTTC
TRBV6-5,TRBD1,-,TRBJ2-1,CASSFRGTGGDEQFF,TGTGCCAGCAGTTTCCGAGGGACAGGGGGCGATGAGCAGTTCTTC
TRBV5-4,-,few,TRBJ1-5,CASSTGQPNQPQHF,TGTGCCAGCAGCACAGGACAGCCAAATCAGCCCCAGCATTTT
TRBV11-3,-,-,TRBJ2-1,CASSFGGSYNEQFF,TGTGCCAGCAGCTTCGGGGGCTCCTACAATGAGCAGTTCTTC
TRBV6-4,TRBD2,-,TRBJ2-1,CASSDSNLREFNEQFF,TGTGCCAGCAGTGACTCGAACCTGCGGGAGTTCAATGAGCAGTTCTTC
TRBV6-5,-,once,TRBJ1-1,CASSLTGNTEAFF,TGTGCCAGCAGCCTCACAGGGAACACTGAAGCTTTCTTT
TRBV5-1,TRBD1,-,TRBJ1-2,CASSLEGQGDGYTF,TGCGCCAGCAGCTTGGAGGGACAGGGGGACGGCTACACCTTC
TRBV19,TRBD1,once,TRBJ2-3,CASVDRAPTDTQYF,TGTGCCAGTGTCGACAGGGCGCCCACAGATACGCAGTATTTT
TRBV29-1,-,once,TRBJ2-7,CSVEDALEGEQYF,TGCAGCGTTGAAGATGCGCTGGAGGGCGAGCAGTACTTC
TRBV4-1,TRBD1,-,TRBJ1-5,CASSQPGQGNQPQHF,TGCGCCAGCAGCCAGCCGGGACAGGGGAATCAGCCCCAGCATTTT
TRBV18,TRBD2,-,TRBJ2-2,CASSPRPGRDGELFF,TGTGCCAGCTCACCACGGCCAGGGAGGGACGGGGAGCTGTTTTTT
TRBV7-9,-,-,TRBJ1-2,CASSSMGGNYGYTF,TGTGCCAGCAGCTCGATGGGAGGAAACTATGGCTACACCTTC
TRBV28,TRBD2,-,TRBJ2-1,CASSLFGTSSYNEQFF,TGTGCCAGCAGTTTGTTTGGGACTAGCTCCTACAATGAGCAGTTCTTC
TRBV7-8,TRBD1,once,TRBJ2-2,CASSLLTGGNTGELFF,TGTGCCAGCAGCTTATTGACAGGGGGGAACACCGGGGAGCTGTTTTTT
TRBV28,TRBD2,few,TRBJ2-7,CASSTGLAPYEQYF,TGTGCCAGCAGTACAGGACTAGCGCCCTACGAGCAGTACTTC
TRBV5-4,-,-,TRBJ2-3,CASSLDYSSTDTQYF,TGTGCCAGCAGCTTGGACTACTCTAGCACAGATACGCAGTATTTT
TRBV30,TRBD2,-,TRBJ2-2,CAWSSFSGGTGELFF,TGTGCCTGGAGTTCCTTTTCCGGGGGGACCGGGGAGCTGTTTTTT
TRBV7-2,TRBD2,-,TRBJ2-1,CASSLLAGVSDEQFF,TGTGCCAGCAGCTTACTAGCGGGAGTGTCCGATGAGCAGTTCTTC
TRBV5-1,TRBD2,few,TRBJ2-7,CASAPSGSSYEQYF,TGCGCCAGCGCCCCTAGCGGGAGCTCCTACGAGCAGTACTTC
TRBV1,-,-,TRBJ2-7,CTSSQSRLAEQYF,TGCACCAGCAGCCAATCCCGACTTGCTGAGCAGTACTTC
TRBV5-6,TRBD1,-,TRBJ2-7,CASSPGQRSGQYF,TGTGCCAGCAGCCCGGGACAGCGCTCAGGGCAGTACTTC
TRBV5-1,TRBD2,-,TRBJ2-1,CASSFSIMTSGYNEQFF,TGCGCCAGCAGCTTTAGTATTATGACTAGCGGATACAATGAGCAGTTCTTC
TRBV6-6,-,few,TRBJ2-2,CASSIDTGELFF,TGTGCCAGCAGTATAGACACCGGGGAGCTGTTTTTT
TRBV6-6,TRBD1,once,TRBJ1-2,CASSPPGQGLHRPGYTF,TGTGCCAGCAGTCCCCCGGGACAGGGGTTACATCGGCCTGGCTACACCTTC
TRBV28,-,once,TRBJ2-1,CASSNSGLYGYNEQFF,TGTGCCAGCAGTAACTCCGGTCTATACGGCTACAATGAGCAGTTCTTC
TRBV18,TRBD1,-,TRBJ1-2,CASSAGTGGFGSGYTF,TGTGCCAGCTCAGCCGGGACAGGGGGCTTCGGGAGTGGCTACACCTTC
TRBV6-6,-,-,TRBJ1-4,CASNYGTGPTNEKLFF,TGTGCCAGCAATTACGGAACAGGTCCAACTAATGAAAAACTGTTTTTT
TRBV10-3,TRBD2,-,TRBJ2-3,CAIKAGEGDTQYF,TGTGCCATCAAGGCGGGAGAGGGAGATACGCAGTATTTT
TRBV5-1,-,-,TRBJ1-6,CASSLEQPEHSPLHF,TGCGCCAGCAGCTTGGAGCAACCTGAGCATTCACCCCTCCACTTT
TRBV27,TRBD1,-,TRBJ1-1,CASSPGTGSTEAFF,TGTGCCAGCAGCCCCGGGACAGGGTCCACTGAAGCTTTCTTT
TRBV6-2/TRBV6-3,-,-,TRBJ1-4,CASSYAGTPNEKLFF,TGTGCCAGCAGTTACGCCGGGACACCGAATGAAAAACTGTTTTTT
TRBV6-1,-,-,TRBJ2-2,CASSELVGRAGTGELFF,TGTGCCAGCAGTGAATTGGTGGGCAGGGCCGGCACCGGGGAGCTGTTTTTT
TRBV7-2,TRBD1,-,TRBJ2-2,CASSWGTVGGELFF,TGTGCCAGCAGCTGGGGGACAGTGGGCGGGGAGCTGTTTTTT
TRBV5-4,TRBD2,-,TRBJ2-7,CASSLVGTSGVEQYF,TGTGCCAGCAGCTTGGTTGGGACTAGCGGGGTGGAGCAGTACTTC
TRBV6-5,TRBD1,-,TRBJ2-7,CASSYQTGTTYEQYF,TGTGCCAGCAGTTATCAGACAGGGACCACCTACGAGCAGTACTTC
TRBV29-1,-,-,TRBJ1-4,CSVKTGEKLFF,TGCAGCGTTAAAACCGGGGAAAAACTGTTTTTT
TRBV6-5,-,-,TRBJ2-7,CASSIDGDFYEQYF,TGTGCCAGCAGTATAGACGGAGACTTCTACGAGCAGTACTTC
TRBV19,-,-,TRBJ2-1,CASSIVPGLPGRNEQFF,TGTGCCAGTAGTATAGTCCCAGGGCTCCCCGGACGGAATGAGCAGTTCTTC
TRBV4-3,TRBD2,-,TRBJ2-1,CASSQRFVGASGGNEQFF,TGCGCCAGCAGCCAGAGGTTTGTAGGGGCTAGCGGGGGAAATGAGCAGTTCTTC
TRBV18,TRBD2,-,TRBJ2-7,CASAASGSEQYF,TGTGCCAGCGCGGCTAGCGGTTCGGAGCAGTACTTC
TRBV28,TRBD2,many,TRBJ2-2,CASSQTLIAGDTGELFF,TGTGCCAGCAGCCAAACTCTGATAGCGGGAGATACCGGGGAGCTGTTTTTT
TRBV3-1/TRBV3-2,-,once,TRBJ2-1,CASSQVFTSRVHEQFF,TGTGCCAGCAGCCAAGTATTCACTAGCAGGGTCCATGAGCAGTTCTTC
TRBV5-1,-,once,TRBJ2-3,CASSLSFADTQYF,TGCGCCAGCAGCTTGTCCTTCGCAGATACGCAGTATTTT